A single sample is the source of the 8 T cell receptor beta chains below, sequenced in a study of vaccination effects on CD4 cells after COVID-19. CD4+ T cells specific for antigen were expanded with viral peptide pools by the ViraFEST assay before sequencing. Culture lasted about 11 days before CD4+ T cell isolation. The table came from immunoSEQ multiplex PCR; TCRdb's copy has only in-frame clones and leaves some out. The table records approximately 54,000 clones, roughly 76% of them present only once. No antigen has been identified for these receptors. The sample was CD4+ T cells from PBMCs cultured with HCoV-229E spike peptides, taken before COVID-19 vaccination. Receptor source: a human donor who received a COVID-19 vaccine.

The chain uses TRBV6-5 and TRBJ1-2, with D unclear. V shed 8 bases and J shed 7 bases, with 8 bases lying between them. The germline V gene encodes CDR1 MNHEY and CDR2 SVGAGI. The CDR3 covers 10 residues. Here the CDR3 reads CASAASGYTF. CDR3 bases: TGTGCCAGCGCCGCTAGTGGCTACACCTTC.

The rearrangement links TRBV10-3 to TRBJ2-1, with 10 nucleotides matching TRBD1. The CDR3 runs 14 residues. Unmatched junction bases numbered 8, after V lost 8 bases and J lost 7 bases. Germline V gives CDR1 ENHRY, CDR2 SYGVKD. This chain's CDR3 is CAIGTTGGFNEQFF. As DNA, the CDR3 is TGTGCCATCGGCACGACAGGGGGCTTTAATGAGCAGTTCTTC.

The chain recombines TRBV18 with TRBJ2-2; a weak D match, TRBD1 (5 bases). The CDR3 loop spans 14 amino acids. Trimming stripped 8 bases from V and 0 bases from J, with 10 bases between. In germline, CDR1 is KGHSH, CDR2 LQKENI. The CDR3 reads CASAQTANTGELFF. CDR3 nucleotide sequence: TGTGCCAGCGCTCAGACAGCGAACACCGGGGAGCTGTTTTTT.

The rearrangement joins TRBV7-2 to TRBJ1-6; 9 bases are shared with TRBD1. V trimming: 5 bases; J trimming: 4 bases; junction bases outside the gene matches: 6. The CDR3 sequence is 16 residues long. Germline V CDR1 and CDR2: SGHTA, FQGNSA. The CDR3 region is CASSRGTGTYNSPLHF. The DNA for the CDR3 is TGTGCCAGCAGCCGGGGGACAGGGACTTATAATTCACCCCTCCACTTT.

The chain is built from TRBV19 and TRBJ1-5; tentatively, D is TRBD1 (5 bases). The V end lost 5 bases, the J end lost 6 bases, and 11 bases lay between the germline ends. The CDR3 extends over 13 amino acids. CDR1 LNHDA and CDR2 SQIVND come from the germline V gene (reference sequence). CDR3 coding DNA: TGTGCCAGTAGTGGGGCAGGGAGTCAGCCCCAGCATTTT. This translates into CASSGAGSQPQHF.

A single count supports this clone. V and J are TRBV3-1 (or the pseudogene TRBV3-2) and TRBJ1-4, with D hard to call. The CDR3 is made up of 16 amino acids. Germline V lookup: CDR1 LGHDT, CDR2 YNNKEL (reference sequence). V was pared by 0 bases and J by 4 bases, with 12 bases between. CDR3 in amino acids: CASSQEVGLGNEKLFF. The CDR3 nucleotides are TGTGCCAGCAGCCAAGAGGTGGGCTTGGGTAATGAAAAACTGTTTTTT.

The genes are TRBV18 and TRBJ1-5; TRBD1 agrees at 7 bases. Germline assignment: CDR1 KGHSH and CDR2 LQKENI. The CDR3 sequence is 15 residues long. The V and J ends lost 9 bases and 1 base, in that order; junction bases with no gene match: 9. CDR3 sequence reads: CASSTGSGSNQPQHF. The CDR3 DNA is TGTGCCAGTTCGACAGGGTCCGGGAGCAATCAGCCCCAGCATTTT.

The rearrangement uses TRBV6-2 or TRBV6-3 and TRBJ2-1; D may be TRBD1 (5 bases). With 2 bases removed from V and 4 bases from J, the gap between germline ends came to 12 bases. CDR3 length: 15 amino acids. Germline loops: CDR1 MNHEY, CDR2 SVGEGT. CDR3 DNA sequence: TGTGCCAGCAGTTACGGCGGACATCCGTACAATGAGCAGTTCTTC. Its translation: CASSYGGHPYNEQFF.